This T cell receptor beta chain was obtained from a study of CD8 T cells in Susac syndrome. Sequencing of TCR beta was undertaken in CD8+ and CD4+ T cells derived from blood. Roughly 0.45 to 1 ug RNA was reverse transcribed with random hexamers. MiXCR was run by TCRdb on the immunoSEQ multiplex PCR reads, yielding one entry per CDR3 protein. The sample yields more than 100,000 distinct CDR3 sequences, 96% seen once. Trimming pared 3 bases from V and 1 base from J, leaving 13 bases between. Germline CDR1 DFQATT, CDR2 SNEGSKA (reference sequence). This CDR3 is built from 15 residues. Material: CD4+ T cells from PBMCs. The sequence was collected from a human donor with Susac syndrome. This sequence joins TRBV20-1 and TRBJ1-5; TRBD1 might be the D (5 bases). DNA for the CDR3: TGCAGTGCTAGTCGGTTGGGGGTGAGCAATCAGCCCCAGCATTTT. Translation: CSASRLGVSNQPQHF.